Listed below are T cell receptor beta chains from one sample, sequenced in a study of cytomegalovirus exposure and HLA in healthy donors. Measured with immunoSEQ multiplex PCR; TCRdb has only the in-frame clones, and not every one. The sample holds 200,000 to 250,000 clones, around 76% seen once. Sequenced sample: PBMCs. These receptors were collected from a middle-aged woman in good health and CMV-seropositive. The CDR3 runs from the conserved cysteine through the conserved F or W. The order of the fields is V gene, clone size, J gene, D gene, CDR3 DNA, CDR3 protein. A D gene is named only where the DNA matches it firmly. Only part of the rows carry a size: once, few, many, or a class if the clone is expanded.

>TRBV5-1|NA|TRBJ1-2|NA
TGCGCCAGCAGGCAGGGGACGGTGGGACCCTATGGCTACACCTTC
CASRQGTVGPYGYTF
>TRBV7-2|NA|TRBJ2-3|TRBD2
TGTGCCAGCAGCGGACCAGCGGGAGGGCCAACAGATACGCAGTATTTT
CASSGPAGGPTDTQYF
>TRBV10-2|NA|TRBJ1-5|TRBD1
TGCGCCAGCAGAGGACAGGGGAATCAGCCCCAGCATTTT
CASRGQGNQPQHF
>TRBV27|NA|TRBJ2-7|NA
TGTGCCAGCAGTCAGGGGGGCGAGCAGTACTTC
CASSQGGEQYF
>TRBV5-1|NA|TRBJ2-7|NA
TGCGCCAGCAGCTTGGACAGATCCTACGAGCAGTACTTC
CASSLDRSYEQYF
>TRBV12-5|NA|TRBJ1-3|NA
TGTGCTAGTGGTCCTACAGGGCGCTCTGGAAACACCATATATTTT
CASGPTGRSGNTIYF
>TRBV7-2|once|TRBJ2-3|TRBD2
TGTGCCAGCAGCTTCAGCGGGGACTCTAGTGGGTCGCAGTATTTT
CASSFSGDSSGSQYF
>TRBV19|NA|TRBJ1-1|NA
TGTGCCATCAGTGGCGGGTCTAAAGCTTTCTTT
CAISGGSKAFF
>TRBV30|NA|TRBJ1-2|NA
TGTGCCTGGTCGAAATTGAGCTATGGCTACACCTTC
CAWSKLSYGYTF
>TRBV5-1|once|TRBJ1-6|NA
TGCGCCAGCAGCTTGGAAGTGGCCCGCTCCTATAATTCACCCCTCCACTTT
CASSLEVARSYNSPLHF
>TRBV7-9|NA|TRBJ1-6|NA
TGTGCCAGCAGCCGGGGGGGGCAGGGAAATTCACCCCTCCACTTT
CASSRGGQGNSPLHF
>TRBV10-2|NA|TRBJ1-5|NA
TGCGCCAGCAGTGAGCTCGGCAGGGGACAGCCCCAGCATTTT
CASSELGRGQPQHF
>TRBV7-2|NA|TRBJ2-3|NA
TGTGCCAGCAGCTTATTGGCGGCAAGCACAGATACGCAGTATTTT
CASSLLAASTDTQYF
>TRBV6-5|few|TRBJ1-2|TRBD1
TGTGCCAGCAGTAGAGGGACAGGGGCTGATGGCTACACCTTC
CASSRGTGADGYTF
>TRBV7-2|NA|TRBJ2-7|TRBD1
TGTGCCAGCAGCTTAGCGATGGGGACAGGGTCCTACGAGCAGTACTTC
CASSLAMGTGSYEQYF
>TRBV9|NA|TRBJ1-4|TRBD1
TGTGCCAGCAGCGACCGGGACAGGAGTAATGAAAAACTGTTTTTT
CASSDRDRSNEKLFF
>TRBV5-6|NA|TRBJ1-6|NA
TGTGCCAGCAGCCTACAGGGTCCGAATTCACCCCTCCACTTT
CASSLQGPNSPLHF
>TRBV7-9|NA|TRBJ1-1|NA
TGTTCCAGCAGCTGGGGTGGTGGGTCAGGGTACACTGAAGCTTTCTTT
CSSSWGGGSGYTEAFF
>TRBV12-5|NA|TRBJ1-1|TRBD1
TGTGCTAGTGGTCGACAGGGGATGAACACTGAAGCTTTCTTT
CASGRQGMNTEAFF
>TRBV10-3|NA|TRBJ2-2|NA
TGTGCCATCAGTGAGTACAGAATGAGGGAGCTGTTTTTT
CAISEYRMRELFF
>TRBV6-5|NA|TRBJ1-2|NA
TGTGCCAGCAGTTACTTGGACAGAAACTATGGCCACACCTTC
CASSYLDRNYGHTF
>TRBV4-3|NA|TRBJ2-3|TRBD2
TGCGCCAGCAGCCAAGTTGCGGGAGGACCAGATACGCAGTATTTT
CASSQVAGGPDTQYF
>TRBV6-5|NA|TRBJ2-7|NA
TGTGCCAGCCGCCAGCGGCGGGGAATCTCCGAGCAGTACTTC
CASRQRRGISEQYF
>TRBV4-2|NA|TRBJ2-1|NA
TGTGCCAGCAGCCAAGATAGGGCGGGCGATGCCTACAATGAGCAGTTCTTC
CASSQDRAGDAYNEQFF
>TRBV5-4|NA|TRBJ2-3|TRBD2
TGTGCCAGCAGCTTGGGGGGGGGACTGGAGGATACGCAGTATTTT
CASSLGGGLEDTQYF
>TRBV9|NA|TRBJ1-4|NA
TGTGCCAGCAGCGTAGCTGGGGGGTTGGAGGAAAAACTGTTTTTT
CASSVAGGLEEKLFF
>TRBV27|NA|TRBJ2-7|TRBD1
TGTGCCAGCAGACTTAGGGACAGCCCCACCTACGAGCAGTACTTC
CASRLRDSPTYEQYF
>TRBV7-8|NA|TRBJ2-7|NA
TGTGCCAGCAGCAAAACATACGAGCAGTACTTC
CASSKTYEQYF
>TRBV13|NA|TRBJ2-7|NA
TGTGCCAGCAGCGTCTACAATGGACTGGCCTCCGAGCAGTACTTC
CASSVYNGLASEQYF
>TRBV6-5|NA|TRBJ1-2|TRBD1
TGTGCCAGCATCATTCCTGGACAGGGGGGCTACACCTTC
CASIIPGQGGYTF
>TRBV19|NA|TRBJ1-2|NA
TGTGCCAGTAGTCCCCCCCAGGGATCCTCCTATGGCTACACCTTC
CASSPPQGSSYGYTF
>TRBV7-9|NA|TRBJ2-1|TRBD2
TGTGCCAGCAGCTTCGGACTAGCAGGCAATGAGCAGTTCTTC
CASSFGLAGNEQFF
>TRBV30|few|TRBJ1-1|NA
TGTGCCCAAAGGTTTTCAGGGTACAACACTGAAGCTTTCTTT
CAQRFSGYNTEAFF
>TRBV7-2|NA|TRBJ1-1|TRBD1
TGTGCCAGCAGATCCGGGACAGGGTTACGTCCCGAAACGGAGGCTTTCTTT
CASRSGTGLRPETEAFF
>TRBV7-9|NA|TRBJ2-1|NA
TGTTCCAGCGGGGACAGTGCGTACAATGAGCAGTTCTTC
CSSGDSAYNEQFF
>TRBV14|NA|TRBJ1-2|TRBD1
TGTGCCAGCAGCCAAAGGACAGGGGGAGGTTATGGCTACACCTTC
CASSQRTGGGYGYTF